Listed below are T cell receptor beta chains from one sample, sequenced in a study of T cells after yellow fever vaccination. TCRdb ran MiXCR on the 5' RACE reads and lists one entry per CDR3 protein. The data hold roughly 500,000 distinct CDR3 sequences, with under 25% observed a single time. The sequencing here drew on PBMCs, taken 15 days after the yellow fever booster vaccination. These receptor sequences come from a man aged 25-45 years who received the YFV17D yellow fever vaccine. CDR3s leave out the opening cysteine and the closing phenylalanine or tryptophan. Each record gives: clone size, V gene, J gene, CDR3 protein. The size field is filled for only some rows; it gives once, few, many or a size class.

abundance: -
v_gene: TRBV6-2/TRBV6-3
j_gene: TRBJ2-7
CDR3aa: ASRSSGGSYEQY

abundance: few
v_gene: TRBV20-1
j_gene: TRBJ1-2
CDR3aa: SAPGPLGYT

abundance: -
v_gene: TRBV5-1
j_gene: TRBJ2-1
CDR3aa: ASSNSGGPSSYNEQF

abundance: few
v_gene: TRBV6-2/TRBV6-3
j_gene: TRBJ2-7
CDR3aa: ASSQTHREQY

abundance: few
v_gene: TRBV18
j_gene: TRBJ2-7
CDR3aa: ASSPGHEQY

abundance: few
v_gene: TRBV5-1
j_gene: TRBJ2-2
CDR3aa: ASSLTGTVNTGELF

abundance: few
v_gene: TRBV24-1
j_gene: TRBJ2-1
CDR3aa: ATSDFEGEQF

abundance: -
v_gene: TRBV20-1
j_gene: TRBJ2-7
CDR3aa: SARDNGGRDNYEQY

abundance: -
v_gene: TRBV4-3
j_gene: TRBJ2-2
CDR3aa: ASSQGAGGAGGELF

abundance: -
v_gene: TRBV29-1
j_gene: TRBJ1-1
CDR3aa: SVEDRQVENTEAF

abundance: few
v_gene: TRBV7-8
j_gene: TRBJ2-1
CDR3aa: ASSYLRSRALSEQF

abundance: -
v_gene: TRBV10-3
j_gene: TRBJ2-3
CDR3aa: AISESPFMGQY

abundance: few
v_gene: TRBV7-8
j_gene: TRBJ2-5
CDR3aa: ASSNRVGGETQY

abundance: -
v_gene: TRBV12-3/TRBV12-4
j_gene: TRBJ2-5
CDR3aa: ASSPSGPQETQY

abundance: -
v_gene: TRBV29-1
j_gene: TRBJ2-7
CDR3aa: SVEGSGTGRTYEQY

abundance: -
v_gene: TRBV20-1
j_gene: TRBJ2-2
CDR3aa: SARDLRSGELF

abundance: -
v_gene: TRBV5-1
j_gene: TRBJ2-7
CDR3aa: ASNEGRNPAAGLGEQY

abundance: few
v_gene: TRBV7-2
j_gene: TRBJ1-5
CDR3aa: ASTPDQGYQPQH

abundance: many
v_gene: TRBV20-1
j_gene: TRBJ2-3
CDR3aa: SAPIGTQY

abundance: -
v_gene: TRBV6-5
j_gene: TRBJ2-7
CDR3aa: ASSYRHGYEQY

abundance: -
v_gene: TRBV24-1
j_gene: TRBJ2-1
CDR3aa: ATSDGGLYKQF

abundance: -
v_gene: TRBV19
j_gene: TRBJ2-7
CDR3aa: ASSIDRAGGPGEQY

abundance: few
v_gene: TRBV7-7
j_gene: TRBJ2-2
CDR3aa: ASSPGVNTGELF

abundance: -
v_gene: TRBV14
j_gene: TRBJ2-1
CDR3aa: ASSPLGGRTTNEQF

abundance: few
v_gene: TRBV11-2
j_gene: TRBJ2-3
CDR3aa: ASSLSQGAYTQY

abundance: -
v_gene: TRBV19
j_gene: TRBJ2-1
CDR3aa: ASSIVPGGPLDEQF

abundance: -
v_gene: TRBV28
j_gene: TRBJ2-7
CDR3aa: ASRGSRDTAYEQY

abundance: few
v_gene: TRBV20-1
j_gene: TRBJ2-1
CDR3aa: SAREIVENAGFYNEQF